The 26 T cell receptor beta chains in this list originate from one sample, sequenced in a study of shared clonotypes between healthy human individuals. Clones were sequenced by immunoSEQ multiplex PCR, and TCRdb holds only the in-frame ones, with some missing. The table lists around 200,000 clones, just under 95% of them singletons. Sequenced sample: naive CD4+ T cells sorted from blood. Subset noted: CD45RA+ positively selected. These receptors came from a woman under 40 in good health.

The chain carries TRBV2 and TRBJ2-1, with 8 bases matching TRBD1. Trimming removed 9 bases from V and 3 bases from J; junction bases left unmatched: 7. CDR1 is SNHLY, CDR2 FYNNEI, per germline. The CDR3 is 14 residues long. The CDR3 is CASRPGTGYNEQFF. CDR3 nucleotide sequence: TGTGCCAGTAGGCCCGGGACAGGCTACAATGAGCAGTTCTTC.

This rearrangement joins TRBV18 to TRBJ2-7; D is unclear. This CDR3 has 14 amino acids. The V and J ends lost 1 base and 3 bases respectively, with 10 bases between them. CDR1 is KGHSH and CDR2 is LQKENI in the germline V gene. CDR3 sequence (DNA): TGTGCCAGCTCACCACAGGGATCAGTCTACGAGCAGTACTTC. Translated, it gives CASSPQGSVYEQYF.

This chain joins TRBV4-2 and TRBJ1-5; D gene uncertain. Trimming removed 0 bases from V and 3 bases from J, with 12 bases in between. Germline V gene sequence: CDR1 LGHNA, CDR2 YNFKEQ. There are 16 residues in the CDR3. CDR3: CASSQDPASLNQPQHF. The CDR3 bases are TGTGCCAGCAGCCAAGATCCGGCCAGCCTCAATCAGCCCCAGCATTTT.

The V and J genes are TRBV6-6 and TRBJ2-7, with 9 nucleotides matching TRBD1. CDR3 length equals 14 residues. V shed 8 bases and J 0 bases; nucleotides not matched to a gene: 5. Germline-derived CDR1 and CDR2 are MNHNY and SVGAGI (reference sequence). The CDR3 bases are TGTGCCAGCGACCGGACAGGGGTCTCCTACGAGCAGTACTTC. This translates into CASDRTGVSYEQYF.

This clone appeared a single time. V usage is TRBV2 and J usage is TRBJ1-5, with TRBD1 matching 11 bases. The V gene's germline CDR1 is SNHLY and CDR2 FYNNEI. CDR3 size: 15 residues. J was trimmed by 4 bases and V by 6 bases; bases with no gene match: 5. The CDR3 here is CASSTGTGGNQPQHF. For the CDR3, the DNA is TGTGCCAGCAGCACCGGGACAGGGGGTAATCAGCCCCAGCATTTT.

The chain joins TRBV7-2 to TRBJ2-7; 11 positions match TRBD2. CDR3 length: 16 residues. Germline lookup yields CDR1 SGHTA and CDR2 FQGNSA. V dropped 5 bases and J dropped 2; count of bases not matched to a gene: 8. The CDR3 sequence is CASSHPLGLAAYEQYF. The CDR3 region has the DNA TGTGCCAGCAGCCACCCATTGGGACTAGCGGCCTACGAGCAGTACTTC.

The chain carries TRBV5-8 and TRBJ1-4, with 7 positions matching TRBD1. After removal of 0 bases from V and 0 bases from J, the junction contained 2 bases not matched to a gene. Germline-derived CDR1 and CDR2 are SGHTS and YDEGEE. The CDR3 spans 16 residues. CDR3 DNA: TGTGCCAGCAGCTTGGCTCAGGGGGCAACTAATGAAAAACTGTTTTTT. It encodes CASSLAQGATNEKLFF.

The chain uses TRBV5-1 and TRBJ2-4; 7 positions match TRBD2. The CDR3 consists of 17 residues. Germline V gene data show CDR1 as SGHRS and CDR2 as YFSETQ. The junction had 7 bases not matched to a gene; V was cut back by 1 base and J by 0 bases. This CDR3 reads CASSLYTGGIAKNIQYF. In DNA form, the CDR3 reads TGCGCCAGCAGCTTGTACACGGGAGGAATAGCCAAAAACATTCAGTACTTC.

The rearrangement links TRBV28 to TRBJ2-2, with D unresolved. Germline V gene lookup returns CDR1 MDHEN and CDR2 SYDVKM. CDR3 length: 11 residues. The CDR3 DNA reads TGTGACCTTCCTTTCGGGGGGGAGCTGTTTTTT. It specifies CDLPFGGELFF. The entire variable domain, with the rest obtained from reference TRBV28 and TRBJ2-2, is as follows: DVKVTQSSRYLVKRTGEKVFLECVQDMDHENMFWYRQDPGLGLRLIYFSYDVKMKEKGDIPEGYSVSREKKERFSLILESASTNQTSMYLCDLPFGGELFFGEGSRLTVL.

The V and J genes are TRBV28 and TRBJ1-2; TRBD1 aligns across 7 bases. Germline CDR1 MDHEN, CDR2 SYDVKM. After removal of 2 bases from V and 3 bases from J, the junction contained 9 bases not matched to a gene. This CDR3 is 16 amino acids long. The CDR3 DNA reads TGTGCCAGCAGTTTACATGACAGGGCGCCCCACTATGGCTACACCTTC. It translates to CASSLHDRAPHYGYTF.

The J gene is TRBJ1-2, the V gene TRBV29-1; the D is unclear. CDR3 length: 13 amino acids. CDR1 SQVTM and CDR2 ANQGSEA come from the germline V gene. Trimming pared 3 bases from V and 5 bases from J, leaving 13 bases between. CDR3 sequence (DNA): TGCAGCGTTGATCTAGCGATTGGGTATGGCTACACCTTC. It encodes CSVDLAIGYGYTF.

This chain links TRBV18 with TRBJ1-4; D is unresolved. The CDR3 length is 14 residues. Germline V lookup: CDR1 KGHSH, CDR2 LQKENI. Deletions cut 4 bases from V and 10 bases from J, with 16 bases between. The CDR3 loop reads CASSHDKRGGKLFF. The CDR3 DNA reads TGTGCCAGCTCACACGACAAGAGAGGAGGAAAACTGTTTTTT. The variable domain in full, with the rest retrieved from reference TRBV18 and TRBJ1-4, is NAGVMQNPRHLVRRRGQEARLRCSPMKGHSHVYWYRQLPEEGLKFMVYLQKENIIDESGMPKERFSAEFPKEGPSILRIQQVVRGDSAAYFCASSHDKRGGKLFFGSGTQLSVL.

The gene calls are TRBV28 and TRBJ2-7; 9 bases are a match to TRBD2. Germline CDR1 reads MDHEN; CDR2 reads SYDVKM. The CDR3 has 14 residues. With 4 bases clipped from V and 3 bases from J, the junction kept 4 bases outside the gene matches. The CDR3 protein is CASSSVAGDYEQYF. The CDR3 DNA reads TGTGCCAGCAGTTCGGTAGCGGGGGACTACGAGCAGTACTTC.

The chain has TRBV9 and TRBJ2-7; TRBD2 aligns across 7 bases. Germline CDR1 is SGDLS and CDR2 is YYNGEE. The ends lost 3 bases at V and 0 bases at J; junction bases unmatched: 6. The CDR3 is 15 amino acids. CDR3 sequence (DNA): TGTGCCAGCAGCGCCGGGGGGACGTACTCCTACGAGCAGTACTTC. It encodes CASSAGGTYSYEQYF. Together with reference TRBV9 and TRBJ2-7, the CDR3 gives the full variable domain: DSGVTQTPKHLITATGQRVTLRCSPRSGDLSVYWYQQSLDQGLQFLIQYYNGEERAKGNILERFSAQQFPDLHSELNLSSLELGDSALYFCASSAGGTYSYEQYFGPGTRLTVT.

This chain's CDR3 is CATSRTGLAAYNEQFF. CDR3 DNA: TGTGCCACCAGCAGAACAGGACTAGCGGCTTACAATGAGCAGTTCTTC. The chain links TRBV15 to TRBJ2-1, with 10 bases that match TRBD2. The CDR3 extends over 16 amino acids. Germline-derived CDR1 and CDR2 are LNHNV and YYDKDF (reference sequence). Losses at the gene ends were 2 bases for V and 4 bases for J; bases not matched to a gene: 5.

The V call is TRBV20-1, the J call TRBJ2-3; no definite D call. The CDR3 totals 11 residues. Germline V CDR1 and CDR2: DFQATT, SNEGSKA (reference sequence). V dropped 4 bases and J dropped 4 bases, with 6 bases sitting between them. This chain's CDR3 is CSATSADTQYF. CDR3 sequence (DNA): TGCAGTGCTACCTCAGCAGATACGCAGTATTTT.

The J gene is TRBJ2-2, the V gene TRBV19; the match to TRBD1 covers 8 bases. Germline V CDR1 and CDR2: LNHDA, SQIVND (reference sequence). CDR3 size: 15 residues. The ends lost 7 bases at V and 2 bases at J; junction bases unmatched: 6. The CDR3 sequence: CASIKDRGNTGELFF. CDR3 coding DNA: TGTGCCAGTATAAAAGACAGGGGTAACACCGGGGAGCTGTTTTTT.

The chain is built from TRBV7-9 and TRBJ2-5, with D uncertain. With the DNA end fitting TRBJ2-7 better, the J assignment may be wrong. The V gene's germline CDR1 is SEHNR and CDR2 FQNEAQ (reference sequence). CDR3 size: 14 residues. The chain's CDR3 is CASSLNGESYEQYF. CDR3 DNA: TGTGCCAGCAGCTTAAATGGTGAATCCTACGAGCAGTACTTC.

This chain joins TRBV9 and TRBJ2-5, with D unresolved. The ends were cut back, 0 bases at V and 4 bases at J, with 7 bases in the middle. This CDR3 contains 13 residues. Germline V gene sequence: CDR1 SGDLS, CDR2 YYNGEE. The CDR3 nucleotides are TGTGCCAGCAGCGTAGGGGCGGCAGAGACCCAGTACTTC. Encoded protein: CASSVGAAETQYF.

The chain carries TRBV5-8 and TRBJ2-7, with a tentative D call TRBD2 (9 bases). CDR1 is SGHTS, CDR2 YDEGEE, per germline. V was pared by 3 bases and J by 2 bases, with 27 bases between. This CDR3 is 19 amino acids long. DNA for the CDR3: TGTGCCAGCAGCTCCCCGACAGGGGATTCTAGCGGGACCCCCTACGAGCAGTACTTC. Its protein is CASSSPTGDSSGTPYEQYF.

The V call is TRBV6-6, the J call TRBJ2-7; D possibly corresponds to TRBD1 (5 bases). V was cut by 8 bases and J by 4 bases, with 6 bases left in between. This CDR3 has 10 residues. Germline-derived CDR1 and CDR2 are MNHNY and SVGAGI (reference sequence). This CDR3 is CASGAYEQYF. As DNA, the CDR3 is TGTGCCAGCGGGGCTTACGAGCAGTACTTC.

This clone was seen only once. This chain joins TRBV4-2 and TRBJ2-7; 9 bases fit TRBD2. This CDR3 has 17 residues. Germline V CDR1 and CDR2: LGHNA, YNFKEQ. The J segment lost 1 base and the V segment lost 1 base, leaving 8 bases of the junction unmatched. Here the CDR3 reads CASSQVGPSGKSYEQYF. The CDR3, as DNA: TGTGCCAGCAGCCAAGTCGGTCCTAGCGGGAAGTCCTACGAGCAGTACTTC.

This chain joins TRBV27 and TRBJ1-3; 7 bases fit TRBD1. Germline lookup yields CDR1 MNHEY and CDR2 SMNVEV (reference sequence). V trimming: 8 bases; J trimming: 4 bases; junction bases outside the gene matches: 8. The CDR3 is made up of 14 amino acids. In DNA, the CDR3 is TGTGCCAGCGGGCCCAGGGACAGCGGAAACACCATATATTTT. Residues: CASGPRDSGNTIYF.

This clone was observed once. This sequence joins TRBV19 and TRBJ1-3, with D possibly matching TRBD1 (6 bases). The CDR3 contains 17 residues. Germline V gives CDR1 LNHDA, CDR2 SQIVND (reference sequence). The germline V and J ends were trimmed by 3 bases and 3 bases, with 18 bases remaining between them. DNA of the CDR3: TGTGCCAGTAGTATCCTTGGACAGTCATTCGTTGGAAACACCATATATTTT. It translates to CASSILGQSFVGNTIYF.

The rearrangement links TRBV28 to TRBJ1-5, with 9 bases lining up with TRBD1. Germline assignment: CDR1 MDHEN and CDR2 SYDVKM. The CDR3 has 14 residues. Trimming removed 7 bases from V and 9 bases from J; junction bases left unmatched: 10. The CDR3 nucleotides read TGTGCCAGCAATACTGGGACAGGGACCCGGCCCCAGCATTTT. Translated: CASNTGTGTRPQHF.

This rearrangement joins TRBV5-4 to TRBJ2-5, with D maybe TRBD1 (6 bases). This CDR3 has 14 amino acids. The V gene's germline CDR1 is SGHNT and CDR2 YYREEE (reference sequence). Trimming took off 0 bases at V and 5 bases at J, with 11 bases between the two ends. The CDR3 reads CASSLDSQGETQYF. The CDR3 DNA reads TGTGCCAGCAGCTTGGACAGTCAGGGGGAGACCCAGTACTTC.